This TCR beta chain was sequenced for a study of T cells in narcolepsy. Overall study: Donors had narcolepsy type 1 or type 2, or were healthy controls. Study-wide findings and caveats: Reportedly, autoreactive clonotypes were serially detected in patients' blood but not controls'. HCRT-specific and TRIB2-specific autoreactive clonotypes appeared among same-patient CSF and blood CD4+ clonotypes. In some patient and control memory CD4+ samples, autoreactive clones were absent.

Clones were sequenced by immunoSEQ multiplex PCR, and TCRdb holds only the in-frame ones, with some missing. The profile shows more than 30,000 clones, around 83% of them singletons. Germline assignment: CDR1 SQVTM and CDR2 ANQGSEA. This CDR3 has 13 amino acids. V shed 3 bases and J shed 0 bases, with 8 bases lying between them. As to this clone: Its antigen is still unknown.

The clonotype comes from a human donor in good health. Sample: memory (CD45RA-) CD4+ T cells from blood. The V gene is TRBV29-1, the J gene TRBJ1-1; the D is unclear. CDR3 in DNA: TGCAGCGTTGACCCCAGATTGAACACTGAAGCTTTCTTT. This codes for CSVDPRLNTEAFF. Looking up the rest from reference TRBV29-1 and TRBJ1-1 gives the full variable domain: SAVISQKPSRDICQRGTSLTIQCQVDSQVTMMFWYRQQPGQSLTLIATANQGSEATYESGFVIDKFPISRPNLTFSTLTVSNMSPEDSSIYLCSVDPRLNTEAFFGQGTRLTVV.